Following are 28 T cell receptor beta chains from one sample sequenced in a study of monozygotic twins with inflammatory bowel disease. TCRdb re-analyzed the 5' RACE reads; it lists each CDR3 protein once, without DNA. The sample's table shows approximately 210,000 distinct CDR3 sequences. The sequenced sample consisted of blood. All receptors derive from a human donor with ulcerative colitis or Crohn's disease, or a healthy co-twin of an affected twin (not recorded which).

V gene TRBV12-3 or TRBV12-4 combines with J gene TRBJ2-1; the TCRdb D gene call, TRBD2, has no DNA to confirm it. The CDR3 loop spans 17 amino acids. The CDR3 loop reads CAGSPRVGGRGNNEQFF.

The rearrangement joins TRBV7-2 to TRBJ2-7; without DNA, the TCRdb call of TRBD2 cannot be checked. CDR3 size: 15 residues. The V gene's germline CDR1 is SGHTA and CDR2 FQGNSA. The CDR3: CASSLSSGVSYEQYF.

This chain links TRBV5-6 with TRBJ2-3; TCRdb's D call, TRBD1, is unchecked because there is no DNA. Germline-derived CDR1 and CDR2 are SGHDT and YYEEEE. The CDR3 has 16 residues. CDR3 region: CASSPGQGRFTDTQYF.

The chain carries TRBV6-5 and TRBJ1-6; without DNA, the TCRdb call of TRBD1 cannot be checked. This CDR3 spans 17 amino acids. Germline CDR1 MNHEY, CDR2 SVGAGI. The CDR3 spells CASRSRTVSSYNSPLHF.

The chain recombines TRBV6-5 with TRBJ1-2; TCRdb's assignment of TRBD1 cannot be checked, as there is no DNA. This CDR3 is 15 amino acids long. CDR1 and CDR2 from the germline V gene are MNHEY and SVGAGI. This chain's CDR3 is CASSSPGQLNYGYTF.

The chain couples TRBV14 to TRBJ1-2. The germline V gene has CDR1 SGHDN and CDR2 FVKESK. This CDR3 contains 16 residues. CDR3 in amino acids: CASSQDLGGANYGYTF.

The gene calls are TRBV5-1 and TRBJ1-3; TCRdb proposes TRBD1, but this gene call is untestable without DNA. The CDR3 is made up of 17 amino acids. The germline gives CDR1 SGHRS, CDR2 YFSETQ. This chain's CDR3 is CASSLNTGTSSGNTIYF.

The J gene is TRBJ2-7, the V gene TRBV7-2; the TRBD2 assignment by TCRdb is unverifiable without DNA. Germline V gives CDR1 SGHTA, CDR2 FQGNSA. The CDR3 extends over 14 amino acids. CDR3 residues: CASSAVLAGGEQYF.

The chain combines TRBV4-2 with TRBJ1-2; TCRdb gives TRBD1 as the D gene, but with no DNA this cannot be confirmed. Germline V gives CDR1 LGHNA, CDR2 YNFKEQ. The CDR3 length is 17 residues. Here the CDR3 reads CASSQDQLAGVIYGYTF.

The rearrangement links TRBV10-3 to TRBJ2-1; without DNA, the TCRdb call of TRBD1 cannot be checked. CDR1 is ENHRY, CDR2 SYGVKD, per germline. This CDR3 is built from 15 residues. CDR3 loop: CAITSPGPRVNEQFF.

V and J are TRBV11-2 and TRBJ2-1; TCRdb selects TRBD1, and the lack of DNA leaves this call unchecked. The CDR3 is 16 amino acids. The V gene's germline CDR1 is SGHAT and CDR2 FQNNGV. The CDR3: CASSFRLAQGRDEQFF.

This chain joins TRBV27 and TRBJ2-7; without DNA, the TCRdb call of TRBD1 cannot be checked. CDR3 length equals 14 residues. CDR1 and CDR2 (germline): MNHEY, SMNVEV (reference sequence). CDR3 in amino acids: CASSLSAGGNEQYF.

The gene calls are TRBV5-1 and TRBJ1-2; TCRdb's D gene call, TRBD1, goes unchecked for lack of DNA. Germline values: CDR1 SGHRS, CDR2 YFSETQ. There are 15 residues in the CDR3. CDR3 loop: CASSHPKGADYGYTF.

This rearrangement joins TRBV7-9 to TRBJ1-1; TCRdb proposes TRBD1, but this gene call is untestable without DNA. The CDR3 length is 14 residues. Germline assignment: CDR1 SEHNR and CDR2 FQNEAQ (reference sequence). The CDR3 spells CASSPGQFNTEAFF.

The chain combines TRBV5-5 with TRBJ2-7; absent DNA, TCRdb's TRBD2 call cannot be checked. Germline CDR1 is SGHKS and CDR2 is YYEKEE (reference sequence). The CDR3 sequence is 14 residues long. The CDR3 sequence is CASSTYGRVGEQYF.

The chain is built from TRBV24-1 and TRBJ2-2; the D call of TRBD1 rests on TCRdb alone, since no DNA is present to check it. Per germline, CDR1 KGHDR and CDR2 SFDVKD. The CDR3 has 16 residues. CDR3 region: CATSDPRDPRAGELFF.

The chain uses TRBV5-1 and TRBJ1-1; the D call from TCRdb, TRBD1, cannot be confirmed without DNA. The CDR3 consists of 15 residues. Looked up from germline, CDR1 is SGHRS and CDR2 is YFSETQ. CDR3 sequence: CASSFVRDKNTEAFF.

The chain joins TRBV5-1 to TRBJ1-2. This CDR3 is built from 14 residues. Germline assignment: CDR1 SGHRS and CDR2 YFSETQ. Here the CDR3 reads CASSFAGDNYGYTF.

The rearrangement joins TRBV11-2 to TRBJ1-1; the TCRdb call, TRBD1, lacks DNA for checking. There are 14 residues in the CDR3. Germline assignment: CDR1 SGHAT and CDR2 FQNNGV. The CDR3 loop is CASSLVAGFTEAFF.

The chain joins TRBV5-1 to TRBJ2-7; TCRdb reports TRBD1, a call that lacks DNA to check it against. The CDR3 is made up of 15 amino acids. Germline V lookup: CDR1 SGHRS, CDR2 YFSETQ. The CDR3 spells CASSLGDGLPDEQYF. The whole variable domain, filled in from reference TRBV5-1 and TRBJ2-7, reads KAGVTQTPRYLIKTRGQQVTLSCSPISGHRSVSWYQQTPGQGLQFLFEYFSETQRNKGNFPGRFSGRQFSNSRSEMNVSTLELGDSALYLCASSLGDGLPDEQYFGPGTRLTVT.

The V gene is TRBV2, the J gene TRBJ2-7. The length of the CDR3 is 13 residues. Germline CDR1 and CDR2: SNHLY and FYNNEI. The CDR3 is CAIRTGSSYEQYF.

The gene calls are TRBV20-1 and TRBJ2-5; TCRdb proposes TRBD1, but this gene call is untestable without DNA. Per the germline V gene, CDR1 is DFQATT and CDR2 is SNEGSKA (reference sequence). This CDR3 comprises 14 residues. CDR3 sequence: CSARPDRGPETQYF.

The chain combines TRBV6-5 with TRBJ2-7; the TCRdb call, TRBD1, lacks DNA for checking. From germline, CDR1 is MNHEY and CDR2 SVGAGI. CDR3 size: 15 residues. The CDR3 protein is CASSYSRDSPYEQYF.

This chain links TRBV20-1 with TRBJ1-1; TCRdb calls TRBD1, which cannot be checked without DNA. Germline CDR1 and CDR2: DFQATT and SNEGSKA (reference sequence). The length of the CDR3 is 15 residues. CDR3 protein: CSASPVWQGNTEAFF.

The genes are TRBV20-1 and TRBJ1-1. The V gene's germline CDR1 is DFQATT and CDR2 SNEGSKA (reference sequence). This CDR3 region has 16 residues. The CDR3: CSTAGEGSLPNTEAFF.

The chain employs TRBV7-2 and TRBJ2-3. Germline-derived CDR1 and CDR2 are SGHTA and FQGNSA. There are 13 residues in the CDR3. This chain's CDR3 is CASSLRRTDTQYF.

The chain links TRBV11-2 to TRBJ2-1; TCRdb returns TRBD1, unconfirmable since there is no DNA. The CDR3 loop spans 13 amino acids. Germline loops: CDR1 SGHAT, CDR2 FQNNGV. The CDR3: CASRATGSGEQFF.

The V call is TRBV5-5, the J call TRBJ1-5. CDR1 is SGHKS and CDR2 is YYEKEE in the germline V gene (reference sequence). The length of the CDR3 is 13 residues. The CDR3 protein is CASSGPNNQPQHF.